The 17 T cell receptor beta chains listed next were all sequenced from one sample in a study of blood T cells in healthy people across ages. A second PCR, run for roughly 7 to 11 cycles, used a sample-barcoded 5' primer plus a J-beta primer mix. TCRdb re-called the 5' RACE reads with MiXCR, one entry per CDR3 protein. The sample consists of approximately 820,000 distinct CDR3 sequences, around 43% of them appearing once. The sample consisted of blood. The receptors were sampled from a man in his fifties or sixties in good health.

This clonotype appeared many times. The V call is TRBV5-6, the J call TRBJ2-7, with 7 bases matching TRBD1. Per the germline V gene, CDR1 is SGHDT and CDR2 is YYEEEE. V trimming: 3 bases; J trimming: 3 bases; junction bases outside the gene matches: 9. CDR3 length equals 15 residues. The CDR3 region has the DNA TGTGCCAGCAGCTCTGACAGGGAACCCCTCTACGAGCAGTACTTC. It encodes CASSSDREPLYEQYF.

About this clonotype itself: A much more abundant neighbour one base away suggests this may be a read error. The genes are TRBV20-1 and TRBJ2-3; 10 positions match TRBD1. The V and J ends lost 7 bases and 4 bases, in that order; junction bases with no gene match: 14. The CDR3 is 16 residues long. Looked up from germline, CDR1 is DFQATT and CDR2 is SNEGSKA (reference sequence). CDR3 coding DNA: TGCAGTGTCCGTCCCCTCGGACAGGGGGGCTCAGATACGCAGTATTTT. This gives the protein CSVRPLGQGGSDTQYF.

This clonotype has ten or more counts. J is TRBJ1-6 and V is TRBV10-1; D gene ambiguous. CDR1 WNHNN and CDR2 SYGVQD come from the germline V gene (reference sequence). The V end lost 3 bases, the J end lost 0 bases, and 9 bases lay between the germline ends. This CDR3 has 16 residues. The CDR3 DNA reads TGCGCCAGCAGTGATCAGCACAGCTCCTATAATTCACCCCTCCACTTT. It is translated as CASSDQHSSYNSPLHF.

Only a few counts were recorded for this clonotype. The chain employs TRBV20-1 and TRBJ2-3, with 7 bases matching TRBD2. The germline gives CDR1 DFQATT, CDR2 SNEGSKA (reference sequence). Trimming cost V 0 bases and J 0 bases; bases outside gene matches: 9. The CDR3 runs to 17 residues. As DNA, the CDR3 is TGCAGTGCTAGAGACCCGGGGGGAATCTCTAGCACAGATACGCAGTATTTT. Residues: CSARDPGGISSTDTQYF.

The V call is TRBV7-9, the J call TRBJ2-7; possible D gene TRBD1, 6 bases. The V end lost 5 bases, the J end lost 0 bases, and 14 bases lay between the germline ends. CDR1 SEHNR and CDR2 FQNEAQ come from the germline V gene (reference sequence). This CDR3 has 15 residues. The CDR3: CASSLDSVNSYEQYF. CDR3 DNA sequence: TGTGCCAGCAGCCTGGACAGTGTAAACTCCTACGAGCAGTACTTC.

This clonotype turned up a few times. This chain connects TRBV5-1 to TRBJ1-1; D remains unclear. The V and J ends lost 0 bases and 1 base respectively, with 7 bases between them. The germline gives CDR1 SGHRS, CDR2 YFSETQ. The CDR3 contains 14 residues. CDR3 nucleotide sequence: TGCGCCAGCAGCTTGGAGGGAACGAACACTGAAGCTTTCTTT. This sequence encodes CASSLEGTNTEAFF.

The chain is built from TRBV15 and TRBJ2-5; 14 bases map to TRBD2. The CDR3 extends over 15 amino acids. Unmatched junction bases numbered 5, after V lost 7 bases and J lost 4 bases. CDR1 LNHNV and CDR2 YYDKDF come from the germline V gene (reference sequence). DNA for the CDR3: TGTGCCACCAATCCGACTAGCGGGGGGGGAGAGACCCAGTACTTC. It encodes CATNPTSGGGETQYF.

This clonotype appeared a few times. V gene TRBV12-3 or TRBV12-4 combines with J gene TRBJ1-6, with D maybe TRBD1 (5 bases). V was clipped by 6 bases and J by 7 bases, with 16 bases between them. The CDR3 loop spans 15 amino acids. CDR3 amino acids: CASRGRGIGNSPLHF. The CDR3 coding sequence is TGTGCCAGCAGGGGGAGGGGTATTGGGAATTCACCCCTCCACTTT.

Only a few counts were recorded for this clonotype. V and J are TRBV9 and TRBJ1-2; D gene unclear. Germline CDR1 and CDR2: SGDLS and YYNGEE. Trimming took off 0 bases at V and 7 bases at J, with 7 bases between the two ends. The CDR3 contains 12 residues. The chain's CDR3 is CASSVGGGGYTF. In DNA form, the CDR3 reads TGTGCCAGCAGCGTAGGTGGCGGTGGCTACACCTTC.

The table lists this clonotype with a few counts. This sequence joins TRBV7-2 and TRBJ2-3, with D unclear. Germline V gene sequence: CDR1 SGHTA, CDR2 FQGNSA. CDR3 size: 14 residues. Between the trimmed V and J ends, which lost 3 bases and 5 bases, there was a span of 12 bases. CDR3 bases: TGTGCCAGCAGCTTTTCCCAGAGTGGAGATACGCAGTATTTT. Amino acids: CASSFSQSGDTQYF.

This clonotype was counted between two and nine times. The J gene is TRBJ1-4, the V gene TRBV7-6, with a possible D match to TRBD1 (5 bases). Trimming cost V 5 bases and J 8 bases, with 15 bases left between them. The CDR3 sequence is 14 residues long. Germline CDR1 and CDR2: SGHVS and FNYEAQ. CDR3 sequence (DNA): TGTGCCAGCAGCACAAGGGACGGTGGCGAAAAACTGTTTTTT. Translated, it gives CASSTRDGGEKLFF.

The genes are TRBV30 and TRBJ1-2; D is unclear. The length of the CDR3 is 12 residues. CDR1 is GTSNPN and CDR2 is SVGIG in the germline V gene (reference sequence). The ends were cut back, 1 base at V and 8 bases at J, with 11 bases in the middle. This CDR3 is CAWSAVGWGYTF. The DNA of the CDR3 is TGTGCCTGGAGTGCGGTAGGATGGGGCTACACCTTC. Full variable domain (missing parts from reference TRBV30 and TRBJ1-2): SQTIHQWPATLVQPVGSPLSLECTVEGTSNPNLYWYRQAAGRGLQLLFYSVGIGQISSEVPQNLSASRPQDRQFILSSKKLLLSDSGFYLCAWSAVGWGYTFGSGTRLTVV.

This clonotype was seen only a few times. The rearrangement uses TRBV7-2 and TRBJ2-3; TRBD2 aligns across 8 bases. The J segment lost 0 bases and the V segment lost 6 bases, leaving 5 bases of the junction unmatched. The length of the CDR3 is 15 residues. Germline V gene sequence: CDR1 SGHTA, CDR2 FQGNSA. Written as DNA, the CDR3 is TGTGCCAGCAGGGGTAGCGGGGTGAGCACAGATACGCAGTATTTT. Amino acid sequence: CASRGSGVSTDTQYF.

V is TRBV20-1 and J is TRBJ2-1, with 7 bases fitting TRBD2. Germline assignment: CDR1 DFQATT and CDR2 SNEGSKA (reference sequence). V gave up 5 bases and J gave up 0 bases; unmatched junction bases: 7. CDR3 length: 15 amino acids. The CDR3: CSAGKAGSSYNEQFF. DNA for the CDR3: TGCAGTGCTGGGAAAGCGGGGAGCTCCTACAATGAGCAGTTCTTC.

Comments on this clonotype: Germline and junction disagree at one end, which may indicate a read error. The chain employs TRBV4-3 and TRBJ1-1; D not resolved. The CDR3 contains 13 residues. CDR1 and CDR2 from the germline V gene are LGHNA and YSLEER. The CDR3 sequence: CSSSPNSYTEAFF. The CDR3 DNA sequence: TGCTCCAGCAGCCCAAACAGTTACACTGAAGCTTTCTTT.

This clonotype came up a few times. The chain combines TRBV5-1 with TRBJ2-3; D not resolved. Trimming removed 4 bases from V and 3 bases from J, with 15 bases in between. CDR1 is SGHRS and CDR2 is YFSETQ in the germline V gene. The CDR3 extends over 15 amino acids. The CDR3 region has the DNA TGCGCCAGCAGCCCAGAAGGATTCCAGACAGATACGCAGTATTTT. Translating gives CASSPEGFQTDTQYF.

The chain links TRBV19 to TRBJ2-3, with TRBD2 matching 8 bases. The length of the CDR3 is 18 residues. Germline CDR1 reads LNHDA; CDR2 reads SQIVND (reference sequence). The junction had 11 bases not matched to a gene; V was cut back by 1 base and J by 2 bases. In DNA, the CDR3 is TGTGCCAGTAGTATAGGTGACCCGGGACTAGGGGTCACAGATACGCAGTATTTT. This codes for CASSIGDPGLGVTDTQYF.